The 16 T cell receptor beta chains below all came from one sample that was sequenced in a study of blood T cell repertoires in COVID-19. Here immunoSEQ multiplex PCR was the method, and the copy in TCRdb shows in-frame clones only, minus some. This repertoire shows more than 55,000 clones, 88% found once; its top ten account for about 6.4%. Sequenced input: peripheral blood. The receptor set was obtained from a woman in her seventies with acute or convalescent COVID-19.

The CDR3 loop is CATSLTGDQPQHF. The CDR3 region has the DNA TGTGCCACCAGTCTGACAGGGGATCAGCCCCAGCATTTT. The rearrangement joins TRBV24-1 to TRBJ1-5; 8 bases map to TRBD1. From germline, CDR1 is KGHDR and CDR2 SFDVKD. CDR3 size: 13 residues. With 6 bases clipped from V and 5 bases from J, the junction kept 2 bases outside the gene matches.

The V gene is TRBV28, the J gene TRBJ1-1; possibly TRBD1 for D (6 bases). Trimming removed 3 bases from V and 4 bases from J, with 15 bases in between. This CDR3 comprises 15 residues. Germline V CDR1 and CDR2: MDHEN, SYDVKM. The CDR3 here is CASSFPNRVGTEAFF. The DNA of the CDR3 is TGTGCCAGCAGTTTCCCCAACAGGGTGGGCACTGAAGCTTTCTTT.

The chain uses TRBV6-5 and TRBJ1-2; the match to TRBD1 covers 8 bases. V gave up 6 bases and J gave up 8 bases; unmatched junction bases: 11. Germline V gives CDR1 MNHEY, CDR2 SVGAGI. The CDR3 extends over 14 amino acids. The CDR3 DNA sequence: TGTGCCAGCAGCCCCGGGACAGGCTACGGAGGCTACACCTTC. Protein sequence: CASSPGTGYGGYTF.

The chain carries TRBV30 and TRBJ2-3; D perhaps matches TRBD2 (6 bases). Trimming pared 0 bases from V and 1 base from J, leaving 8 bases between. This CDR3 has 14 residues. Germline V gene lookup returns CDR1 GTSNPN and CDR2 SVGIG (reference sequence). The CDR3 nucleotides read TGTGCCTGGAGTGTGGGAGGCGGCACAGATACGCAGTATTTT. Protein: CAWSVGGGTDTQYF.

The chain recombines TRBV20-1 with TRBJ1-2, with a possible D match to TRBD1 (5 bases). Germline CDR1 reads DFQATT; CDR2 reads SNEGSKA (reference sequence). This CDR3 comprises 10 residues. Trimming stripped 6 bases from V and 10 bases from J, with 12 bases between. CDR3 sequence reads: CSAPEGVYTF. CDR3 nucleotide sequence: TGCAGTGCCCCCGAAGGGGTCTACACCTTC.

The chain recombines TRBV28 with TRBJ1-5; D gene uncertain. Germline-derived CDR1 and CDR2 are MDHEN and SYDVKM. V was clipped by 3 bases and J by 8 bases, with 5 bases between them. The CDR3 is 11 amino acids. CDR3: CASSLEEPQHF. Written as DNA, the CDR3 is TGTGCCAGCAGTTTGGAGGAGCCCCAGCATTTT.

V usage is TRBV7-2 and J usage is TRBJ1-6; weak D call: TRBD1 (5 bases). Germline CDR1 and CDR2: SGHTA and FQGNSA. Trimming pared 3 bases from V and 11 bases from J, leaving 17 bases between. The CDR3 contains 15 residues. As DNA, the CDR3 is TGTGCCAGCAGCTTCCCCCCAGGGCTGGGGACACCCCTCCACTTT. This codes for CASSFPPGLGTPLHF.

The chain uses TRBV5-1 and TRBJ2-1; 9 bases align to TRBD2. Germline CDR1 is SGHRS and CDR2 is YFSETQ. This CDR3 contains 16 residues. V was clipped by 0 bases and J by 3 bases; unmatched bases: 4. CDR3 DNA: TGCGCCAGCAGCTTGGGGCATAGCGGGGGCTACAATGAGCAGTTCTTC. It encodes CASSLGHSGGYNEQFF. The whole variable domain, remainder taken from reference TRBV5-1 and TRBJ2-1, is KAGVTQTPRYLIKTRGQQVTLSCSPISGHRSVSWYQQTPGQGLQFLFEYFSETQRNKGNFPGRFSGRQFSNSRSEMNVSTLELGDSALYLCASSLGHSGGYNEQFFGPGTRLTVL.

The chain recombines TRBV2 with TRBJ1-5, with D perhaps TRBD1 (5 bases). The V and J ends lost 7 bases and 3 bases respectively, with 13 bases between them. CDR3 length equals 14 residues. The V gene's germline CDR1 is SNHLY and CDR2 FYNNEI. The DNA for the CDR3 is TGTGCCAGCAAACTCCAGGGATTCAATCAGCCCCAGCATTTT. Its protein is CASKLQGFNQPQHF.

This clone was found a few times. The V and J genes are TRBV4-2 and TRBJ1-1; weak D call: TRBD1 (6 bases). V lost 4 bases and J lost 1, with 13 bases in between. The CDR3 has 15 amino acids. Germline CDR1 reads LGHNA; CDR2 reads YNFKEQ. CDR3 coding DNA: TGTGCCAGCAGCCCTCGCAGGGGCGGGAACACTGAAGCTTTCTTT. It specifies CASSPRRGGNTEAFF.

The chain has TRBV19 and TRBJ1-1; D gene uncertain. CDR3 size: 16 residues. CDR1 and CDR2 (germline): LNHDA, SQIVND (reference sequence). Trimming shortened V by 1 base and J by 6 bases, and 18 bases separated the two germline ends. In nucleotides, the CDR3 is TGTGCCAGTAGTATAGGCTTTTCGATGGACTCCCCTGAAGCTTTCTTT. Translated: CASSIGFSMDSPEAFF. The full variable domain, its missing parts supplied by reference TRBV19 and TRBJ1-1, is DGGITQSPKYLFRKEGQNVTLSCEQNLNHDAMYWYRQDPGQGLRLIYYSQIVNDFQKGDIAEGYSVSREKKESFPLTVTSAQKNPTAFYLCASSIGFSMDSPEAFFGQGTRLTVV.

This chain connects TRBV6-5 to TRBJ1-2; the match to TRBD1 covers 8 bases. Germline V gene lookup returns CDR1 MNHEY and CDR2 SVGAGI. J was trimmed by 8 bases and V by 6 bases; bases with no gene match: 14. The CDR3 covers 15 residues. DNA of the CDR3: TGTGCCAGCAGGGCCGGAGGACAGGGAGCTTGGGGCTACACCTTC. Translating it yields CASRAGGQGAWGYTF.

The rearrangement joins TRBV24-1 to TRBJ2-1; D perhaps matches TRBD1 (8 bases). The CDR3 consists of 18 residues. The V end was cut by 2 bases, the J end by 1 base, with 17 bases between. Germline values: CDR1 KGHDR, CDR2 SFDVKD. CDR3 bases: TGTGCCACCAGTGATTCAGGTGGACAGGGAGGGTCCTACAATGAGCAGTTCTTC. It yields the protein CATSDSGGQGGSYNEQFF.

The V and J genes are TRBV7-9 and TRBJ1-3; possible D gene TRBD1, 5 bases. Germline CDR1 SEHNR, CDR2 FQNEAQ (reference sequence). The CDR3 is made up of 16 amino acids. V lost 5 bases, J lost 0 bases, and 14 bases lay in between. CDR3 in amino acids: CASSPTGGASGNTIYF. The CDR3 DNA is TGTGCCAGCAGCCCGACGGGGGGTGCCTCTGGAAACACCATATATTTT.

The chain carries TRBV19 and TRBJ2-3; perhaps TRBD2 as D (7 bases). V was pared by 3 bases and J by 4 bases, with 11 bases between. This CDR3 contains 14 residues. Looked up from germline, CDR1 is LNHDA and CDR2 is SQIVND (reference sequence). The CDR3 DNA reads as TGTGCCAGTAGTATCCGAGGGGGGGCAGATACGCAGTATTTT. Residues: CASSIRGGADTQYF.

This chain connects TRBV28 to TRBJ2-7; 11 bases map to TRBD1. The CDR3 is made up of 16 amino acids. The germline V gene encodes CDR1 MDHEN and CDR2 SYDVKM. The J segment lost 5 bases and the V segment lost 5 bases, leaving 11 bases of the junction unmatched. This CDR3 reads CASSGPGDRGFHEQYF. CDR3 sequence (DNA): TGTGCCAGCAGTGGCCCGGGGGACAGGGGGTTCCACGAGCAGTACTTC.